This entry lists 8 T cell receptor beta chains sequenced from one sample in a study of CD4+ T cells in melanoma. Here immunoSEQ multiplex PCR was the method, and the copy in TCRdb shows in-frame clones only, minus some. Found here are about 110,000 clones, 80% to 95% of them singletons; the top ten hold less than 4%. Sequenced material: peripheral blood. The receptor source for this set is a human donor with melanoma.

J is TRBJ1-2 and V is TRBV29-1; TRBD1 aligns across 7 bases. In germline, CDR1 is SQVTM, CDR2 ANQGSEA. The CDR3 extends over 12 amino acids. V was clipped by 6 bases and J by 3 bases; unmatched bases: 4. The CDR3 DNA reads TGCAGCGTCAAAACAGGGGACTATGGCTACACCTTC. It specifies CSVKTGDYGYTF.

The CDR3 region is CATSRDWGSGNTIYF. The CDR3 bases are TGTGCCACCAGCAGAGATTGGGGCTCTGGAAACACCATATATTTT. The gene calls are TRBV15 and TRBJ1-3; no reliable D call. CDR3 length: 15 residues. V shed 0 bases and J shed 0 bases, with 6 bases lying between them. Per germline, CDR1 LNHNV and CDR2 YYDKDF (reference sequence).

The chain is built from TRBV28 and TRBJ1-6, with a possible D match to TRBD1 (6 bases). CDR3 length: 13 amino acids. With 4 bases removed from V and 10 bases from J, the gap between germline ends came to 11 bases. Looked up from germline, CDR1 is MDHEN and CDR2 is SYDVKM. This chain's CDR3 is CASSSFRGSPLHF. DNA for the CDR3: TGTGCCAGCAGTTCCTTCAGGGGCTCACCCCTCCACTTT.

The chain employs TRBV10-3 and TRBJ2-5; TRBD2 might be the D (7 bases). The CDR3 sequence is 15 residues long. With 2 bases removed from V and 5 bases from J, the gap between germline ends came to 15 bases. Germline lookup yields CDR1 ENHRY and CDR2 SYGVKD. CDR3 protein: CAISERGGGRETQYF. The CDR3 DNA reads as TGTGCCATCAGTGAGAGGGGGGGCGGTCGGGAGACCCAGTACTTC.

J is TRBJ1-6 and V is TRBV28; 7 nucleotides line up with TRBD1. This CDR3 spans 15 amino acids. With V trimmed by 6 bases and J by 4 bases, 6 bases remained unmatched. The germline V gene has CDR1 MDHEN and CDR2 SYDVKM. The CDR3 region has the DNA TGTGCCAGCAGCGTGGGACAGCTATATAATTCACCCCTCCACTTT. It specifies CASSVGQLYNSPLHF.

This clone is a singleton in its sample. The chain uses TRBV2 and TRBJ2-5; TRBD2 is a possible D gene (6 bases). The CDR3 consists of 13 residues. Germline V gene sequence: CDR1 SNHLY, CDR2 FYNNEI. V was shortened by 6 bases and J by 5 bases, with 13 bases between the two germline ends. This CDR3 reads CASREGRLETQYF. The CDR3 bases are TGTGCCAGCAGGGAGGGGAGGTTGGAGACCCAGTACTTC.

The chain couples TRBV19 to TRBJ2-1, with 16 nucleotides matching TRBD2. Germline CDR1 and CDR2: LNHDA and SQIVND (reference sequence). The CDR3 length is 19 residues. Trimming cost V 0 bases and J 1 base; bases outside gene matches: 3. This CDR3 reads CASSIEGLAGGGSYNEQFF. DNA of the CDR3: TGTGCCAGTAGTATAGAGGGACTAGCGGGAGGGGGGTCCTACAATGAGCAGTTCTTC.

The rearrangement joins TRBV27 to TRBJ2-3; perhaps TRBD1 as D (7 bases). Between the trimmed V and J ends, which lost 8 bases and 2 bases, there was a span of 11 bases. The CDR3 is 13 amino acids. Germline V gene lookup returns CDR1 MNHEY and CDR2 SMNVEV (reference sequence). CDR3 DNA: TGTGCCAGCGCGGGACAGAACACAGATACGCAGTATTTT. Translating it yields CASAGQNTDTQYF.